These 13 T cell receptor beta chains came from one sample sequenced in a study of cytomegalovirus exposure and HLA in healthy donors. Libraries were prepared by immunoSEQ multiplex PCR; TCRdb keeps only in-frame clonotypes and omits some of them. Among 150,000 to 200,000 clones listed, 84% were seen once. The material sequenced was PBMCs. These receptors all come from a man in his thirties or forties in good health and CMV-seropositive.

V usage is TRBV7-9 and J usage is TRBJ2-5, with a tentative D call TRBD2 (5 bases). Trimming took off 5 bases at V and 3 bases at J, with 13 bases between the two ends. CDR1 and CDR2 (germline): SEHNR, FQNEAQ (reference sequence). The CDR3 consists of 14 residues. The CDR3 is CASSEPGLKETQYF. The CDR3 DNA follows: TGTGCCAGCAGCGAACCGGGATTAAAAGAGACCCAGTACTTC. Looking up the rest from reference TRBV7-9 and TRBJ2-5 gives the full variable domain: DTGVSQNPRHKITKRGQNVTFRCDPISEHNRLYWYRQTLGQGPEFLTYFQNEAQLEKSRLLSDRFSAERPKGSFSTLEIQRTEQGDSAMYLCASSEPGLKETQYFGPGTRLLVL.

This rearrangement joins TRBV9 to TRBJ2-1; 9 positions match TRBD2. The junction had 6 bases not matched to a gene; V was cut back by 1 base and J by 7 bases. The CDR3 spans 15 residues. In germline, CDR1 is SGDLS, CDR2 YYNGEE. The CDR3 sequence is CASSVLTSGINEQFF. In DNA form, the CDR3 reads TGTGCCAGCAGCGTACTGACTAGCGGTATAAATGAGCAGTTCTTC.

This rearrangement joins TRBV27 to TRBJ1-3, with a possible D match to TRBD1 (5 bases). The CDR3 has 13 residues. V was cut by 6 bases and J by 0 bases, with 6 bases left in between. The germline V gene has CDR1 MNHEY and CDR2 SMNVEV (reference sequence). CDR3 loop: CASRTGSGNTIYF. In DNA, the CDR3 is TGTGCCAGCAGAACAGGCTCTGGAAACACCATATATTTT.

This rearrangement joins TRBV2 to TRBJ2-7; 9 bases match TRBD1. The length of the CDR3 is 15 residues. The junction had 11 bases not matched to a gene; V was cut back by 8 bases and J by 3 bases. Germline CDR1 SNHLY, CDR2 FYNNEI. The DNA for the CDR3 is TGTGCCAGCGCAGACCCCGGGACAGGGATCTACGAGCAGTACTTC. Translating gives CASADPGTGIYEQYF.

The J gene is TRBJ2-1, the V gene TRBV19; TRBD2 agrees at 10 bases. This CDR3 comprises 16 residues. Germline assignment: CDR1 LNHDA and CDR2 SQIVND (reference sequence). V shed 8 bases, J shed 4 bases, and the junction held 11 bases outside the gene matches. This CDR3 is CASSSRTSGEYNEQFF. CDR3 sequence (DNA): TGTGCCAGTTCATCTCGGACTAGCGGCGAATACAATGAGCAGTTCTTC.

In nucleotides, the CDR3 is TGCAGCGTTGGGTGGGCGGGGACTAGCGGGCGAAATGAGCAGTTCTTC. It specifies CSVGWAGTSGRNEQFF. The chain combines TRBV29-1 with TRBJ2-1, with 12 bases lining up with TRBD2. J was trimmed by 7 bases and V by 4 bases; bases with no gene match: 11. The CDR3 has 16 amino acids. Germline loops: CDR1 SQVTM, CDR2 ANQGSEA.

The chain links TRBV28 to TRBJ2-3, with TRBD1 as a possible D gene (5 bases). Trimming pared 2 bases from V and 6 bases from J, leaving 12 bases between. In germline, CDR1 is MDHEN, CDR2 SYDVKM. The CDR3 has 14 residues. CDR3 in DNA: TGTGCCAGCAGTTTAGCAAGAAAGGGGGATACGCAGTATTTT. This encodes CASSLARKGDTQYF.

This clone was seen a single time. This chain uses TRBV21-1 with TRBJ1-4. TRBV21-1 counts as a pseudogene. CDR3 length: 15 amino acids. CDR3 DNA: TGTGCCAGCAGCGGCGGCCGGAGTAAAGATGAAAAACTGTTTTTT. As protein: CASSGGRSKDEKLFF.

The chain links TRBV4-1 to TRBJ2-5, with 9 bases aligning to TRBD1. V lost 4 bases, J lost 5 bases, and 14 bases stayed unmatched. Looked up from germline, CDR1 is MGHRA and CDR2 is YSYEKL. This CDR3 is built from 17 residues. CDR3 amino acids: CASSRTPGQGGRETQYF. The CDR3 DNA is TGCGCCAGCAGCCGTACGCCGGGACAGGGTGGGAGGGAGACCCAGTACTTC.

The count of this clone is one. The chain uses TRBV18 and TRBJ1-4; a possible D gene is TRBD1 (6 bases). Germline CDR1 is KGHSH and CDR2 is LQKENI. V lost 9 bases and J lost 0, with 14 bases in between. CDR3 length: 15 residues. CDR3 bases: TGTGCCAGTCTAGGGACACCTGCAACTAATGAAAAACTGTTTTTT. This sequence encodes CASLGTPATNEKLFF.

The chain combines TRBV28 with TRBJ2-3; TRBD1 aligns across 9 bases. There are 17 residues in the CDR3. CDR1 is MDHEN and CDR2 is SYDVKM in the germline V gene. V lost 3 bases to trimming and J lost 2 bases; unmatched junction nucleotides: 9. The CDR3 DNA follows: TGTGCCAGCAGTTTCGGTAGGGGGACAGGGAACACAGATACGCAGTATTTT. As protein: CASSFGRGTGNTDTQYF.

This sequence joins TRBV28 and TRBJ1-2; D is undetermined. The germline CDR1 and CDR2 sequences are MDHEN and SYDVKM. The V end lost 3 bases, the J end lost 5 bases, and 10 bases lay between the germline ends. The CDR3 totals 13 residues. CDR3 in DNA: TGTGCCAGCAGTTTTTACACTATTTATGGCTACACCTTC. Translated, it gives CASSFYTIYGYTF.

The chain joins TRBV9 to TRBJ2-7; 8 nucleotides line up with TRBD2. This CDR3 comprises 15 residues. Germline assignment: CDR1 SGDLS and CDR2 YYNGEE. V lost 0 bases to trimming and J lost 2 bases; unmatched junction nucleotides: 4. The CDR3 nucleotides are TGTGCCAGCAGCGTAGGAGCGGGGGCGACCTACGAGCAGTACTTC. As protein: CASSVGAGATYEQYF.